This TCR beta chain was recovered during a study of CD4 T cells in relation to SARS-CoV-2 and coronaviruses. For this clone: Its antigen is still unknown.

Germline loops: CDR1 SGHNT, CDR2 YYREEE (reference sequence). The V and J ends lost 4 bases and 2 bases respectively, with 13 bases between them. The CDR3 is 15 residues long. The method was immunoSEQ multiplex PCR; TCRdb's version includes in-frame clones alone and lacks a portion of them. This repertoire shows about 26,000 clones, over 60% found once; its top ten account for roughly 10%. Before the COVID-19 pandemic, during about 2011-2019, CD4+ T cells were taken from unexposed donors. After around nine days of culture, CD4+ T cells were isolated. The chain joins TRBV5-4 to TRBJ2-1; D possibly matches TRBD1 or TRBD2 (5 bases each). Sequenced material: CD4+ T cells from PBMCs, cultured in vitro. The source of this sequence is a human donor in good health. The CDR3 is CASSPGPRAYNEQFF. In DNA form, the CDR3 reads TGTGCCAGCAGCCCGGGGCCCCGGGCCTACAATGAGCAGTTCTTC.